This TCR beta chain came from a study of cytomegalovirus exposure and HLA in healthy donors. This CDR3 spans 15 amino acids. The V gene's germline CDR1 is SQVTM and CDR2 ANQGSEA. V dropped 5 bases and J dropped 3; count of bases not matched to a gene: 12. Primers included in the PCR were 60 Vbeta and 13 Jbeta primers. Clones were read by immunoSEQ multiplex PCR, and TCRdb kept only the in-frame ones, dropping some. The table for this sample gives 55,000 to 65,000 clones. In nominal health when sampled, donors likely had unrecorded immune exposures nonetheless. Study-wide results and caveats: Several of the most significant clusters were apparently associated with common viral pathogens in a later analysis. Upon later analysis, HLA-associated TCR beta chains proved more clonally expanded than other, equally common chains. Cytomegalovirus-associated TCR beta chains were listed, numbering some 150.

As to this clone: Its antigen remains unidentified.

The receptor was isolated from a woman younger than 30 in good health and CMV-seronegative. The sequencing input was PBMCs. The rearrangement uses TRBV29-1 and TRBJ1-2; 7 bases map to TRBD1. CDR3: CSVTTQQGTHYGYTF. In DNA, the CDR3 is TGCAGCGTTACAACTCAACAGGGGACCCACTATGGCTACACCTTC.